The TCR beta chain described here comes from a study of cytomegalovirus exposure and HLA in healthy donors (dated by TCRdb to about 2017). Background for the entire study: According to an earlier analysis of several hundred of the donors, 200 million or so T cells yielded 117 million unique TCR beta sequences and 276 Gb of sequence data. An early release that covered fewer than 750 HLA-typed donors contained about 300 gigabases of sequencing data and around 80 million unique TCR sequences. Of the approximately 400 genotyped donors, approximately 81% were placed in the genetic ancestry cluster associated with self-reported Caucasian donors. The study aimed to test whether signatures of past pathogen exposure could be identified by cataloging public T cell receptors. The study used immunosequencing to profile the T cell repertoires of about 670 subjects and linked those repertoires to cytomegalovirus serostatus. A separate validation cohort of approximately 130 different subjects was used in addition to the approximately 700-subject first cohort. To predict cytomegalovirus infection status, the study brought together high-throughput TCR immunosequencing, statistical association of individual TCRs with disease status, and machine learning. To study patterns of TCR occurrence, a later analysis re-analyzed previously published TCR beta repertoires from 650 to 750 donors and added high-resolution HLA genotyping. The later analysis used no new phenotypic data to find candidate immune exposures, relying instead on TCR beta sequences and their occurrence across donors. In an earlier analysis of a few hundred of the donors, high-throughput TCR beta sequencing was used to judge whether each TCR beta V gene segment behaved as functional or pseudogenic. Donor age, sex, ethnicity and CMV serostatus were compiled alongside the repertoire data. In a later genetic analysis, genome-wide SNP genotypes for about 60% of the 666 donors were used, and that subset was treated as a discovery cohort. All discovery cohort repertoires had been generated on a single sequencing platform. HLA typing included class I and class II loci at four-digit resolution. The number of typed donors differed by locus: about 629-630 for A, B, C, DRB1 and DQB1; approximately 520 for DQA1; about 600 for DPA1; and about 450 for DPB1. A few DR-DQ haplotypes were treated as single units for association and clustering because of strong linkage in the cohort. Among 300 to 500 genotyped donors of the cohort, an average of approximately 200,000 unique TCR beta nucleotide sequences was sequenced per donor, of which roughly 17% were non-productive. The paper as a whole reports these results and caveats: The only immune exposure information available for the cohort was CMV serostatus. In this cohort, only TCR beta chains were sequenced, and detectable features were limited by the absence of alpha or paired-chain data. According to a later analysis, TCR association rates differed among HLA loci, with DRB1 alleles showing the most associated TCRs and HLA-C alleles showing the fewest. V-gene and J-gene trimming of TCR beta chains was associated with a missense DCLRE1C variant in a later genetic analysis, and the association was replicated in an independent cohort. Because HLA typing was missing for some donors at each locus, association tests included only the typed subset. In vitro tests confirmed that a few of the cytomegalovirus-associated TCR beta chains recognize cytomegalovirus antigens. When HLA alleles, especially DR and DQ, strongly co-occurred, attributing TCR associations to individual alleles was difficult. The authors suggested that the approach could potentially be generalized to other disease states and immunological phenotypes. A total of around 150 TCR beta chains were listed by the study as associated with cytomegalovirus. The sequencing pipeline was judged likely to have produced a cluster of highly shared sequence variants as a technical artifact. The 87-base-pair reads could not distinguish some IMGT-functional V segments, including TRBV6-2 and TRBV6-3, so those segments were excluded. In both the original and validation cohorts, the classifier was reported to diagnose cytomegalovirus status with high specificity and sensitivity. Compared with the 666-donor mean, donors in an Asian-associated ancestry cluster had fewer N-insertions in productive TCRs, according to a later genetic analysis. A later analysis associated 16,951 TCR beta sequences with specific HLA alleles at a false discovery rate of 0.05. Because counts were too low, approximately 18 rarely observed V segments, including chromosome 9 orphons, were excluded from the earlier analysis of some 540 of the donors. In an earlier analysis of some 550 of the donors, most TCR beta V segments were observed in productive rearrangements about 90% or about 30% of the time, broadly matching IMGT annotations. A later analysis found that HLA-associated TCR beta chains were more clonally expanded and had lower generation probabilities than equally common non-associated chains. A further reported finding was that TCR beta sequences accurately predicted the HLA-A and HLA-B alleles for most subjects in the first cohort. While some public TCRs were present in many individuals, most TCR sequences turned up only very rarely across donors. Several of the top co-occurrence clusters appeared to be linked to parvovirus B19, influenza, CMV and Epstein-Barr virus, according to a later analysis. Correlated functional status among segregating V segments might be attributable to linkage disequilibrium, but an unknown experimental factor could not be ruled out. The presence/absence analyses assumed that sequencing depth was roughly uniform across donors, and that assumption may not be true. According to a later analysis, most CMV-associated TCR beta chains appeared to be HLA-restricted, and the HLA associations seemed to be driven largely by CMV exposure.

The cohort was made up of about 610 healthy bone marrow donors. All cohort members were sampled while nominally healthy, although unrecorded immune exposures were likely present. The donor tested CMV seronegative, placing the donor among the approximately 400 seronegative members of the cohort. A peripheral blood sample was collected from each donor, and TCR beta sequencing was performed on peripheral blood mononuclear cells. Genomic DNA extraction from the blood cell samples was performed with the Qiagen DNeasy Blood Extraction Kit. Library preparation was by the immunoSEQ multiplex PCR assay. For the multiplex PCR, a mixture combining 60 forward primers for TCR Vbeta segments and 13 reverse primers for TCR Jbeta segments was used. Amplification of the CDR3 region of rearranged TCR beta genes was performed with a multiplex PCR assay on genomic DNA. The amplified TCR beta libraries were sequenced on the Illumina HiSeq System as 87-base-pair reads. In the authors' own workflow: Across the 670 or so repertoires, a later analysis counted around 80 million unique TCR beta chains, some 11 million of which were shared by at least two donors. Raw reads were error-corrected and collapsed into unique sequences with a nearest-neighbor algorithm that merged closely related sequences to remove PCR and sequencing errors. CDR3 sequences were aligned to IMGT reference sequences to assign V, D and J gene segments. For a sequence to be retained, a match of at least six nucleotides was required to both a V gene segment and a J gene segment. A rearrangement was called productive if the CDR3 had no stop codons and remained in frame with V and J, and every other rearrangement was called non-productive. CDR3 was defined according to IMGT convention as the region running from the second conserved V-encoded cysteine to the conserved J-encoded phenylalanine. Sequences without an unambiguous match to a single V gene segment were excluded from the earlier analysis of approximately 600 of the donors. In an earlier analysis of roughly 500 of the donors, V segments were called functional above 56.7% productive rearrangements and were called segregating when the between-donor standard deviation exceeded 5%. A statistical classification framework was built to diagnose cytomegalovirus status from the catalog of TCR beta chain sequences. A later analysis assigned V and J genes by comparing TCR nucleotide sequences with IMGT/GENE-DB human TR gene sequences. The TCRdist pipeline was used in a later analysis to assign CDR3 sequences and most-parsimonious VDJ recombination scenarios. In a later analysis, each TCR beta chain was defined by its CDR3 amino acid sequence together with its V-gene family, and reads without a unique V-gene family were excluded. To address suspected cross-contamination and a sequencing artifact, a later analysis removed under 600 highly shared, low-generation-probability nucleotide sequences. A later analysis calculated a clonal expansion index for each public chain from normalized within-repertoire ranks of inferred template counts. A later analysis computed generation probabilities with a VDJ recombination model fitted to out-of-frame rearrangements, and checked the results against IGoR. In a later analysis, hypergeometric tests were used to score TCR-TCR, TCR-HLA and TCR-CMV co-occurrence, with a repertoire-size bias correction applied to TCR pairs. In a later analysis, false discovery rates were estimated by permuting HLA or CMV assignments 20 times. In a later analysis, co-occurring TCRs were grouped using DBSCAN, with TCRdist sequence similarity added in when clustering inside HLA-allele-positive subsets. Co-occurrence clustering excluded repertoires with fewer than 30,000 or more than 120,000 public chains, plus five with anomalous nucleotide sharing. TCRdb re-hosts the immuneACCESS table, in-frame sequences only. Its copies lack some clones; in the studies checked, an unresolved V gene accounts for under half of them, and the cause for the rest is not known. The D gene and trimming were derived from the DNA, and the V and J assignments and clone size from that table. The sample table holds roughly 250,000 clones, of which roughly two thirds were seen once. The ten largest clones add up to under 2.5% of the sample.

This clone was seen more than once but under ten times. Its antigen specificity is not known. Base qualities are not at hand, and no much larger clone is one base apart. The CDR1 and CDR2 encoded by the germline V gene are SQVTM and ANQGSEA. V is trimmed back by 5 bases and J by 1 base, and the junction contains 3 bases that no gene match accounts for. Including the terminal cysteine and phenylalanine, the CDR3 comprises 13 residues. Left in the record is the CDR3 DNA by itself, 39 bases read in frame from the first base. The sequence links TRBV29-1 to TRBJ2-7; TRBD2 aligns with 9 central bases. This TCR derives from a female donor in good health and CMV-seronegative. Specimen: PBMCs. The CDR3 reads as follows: CSVPGLASYEQYF. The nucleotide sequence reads TGCAGCGTTCCGGGACTAGCATCCTACGAGCAGTACTTC.